This TCR beta chain was found in a study of blood T cell repertoires in COVID-19. On the study more broadly: COVID-19 samples collected from the United States, Italy and Spain covered acute and convalescent phases. Sample material is recorded as cDNA or gDNA derived from T cells, B-cell-depleted T cells, or PBMCs.

Original handling: Estimates of nucleated cell counts were drawn from the amplification of reference gene primers. TCRdb's copy holds only in-frame clones and misses some; the assay was immunoSEQ multiplex PCR. D and trimming were read from the DNA, whereas the V and J calls and clone size are those reported in that table. The sample shows 120,000 to 150,000 clones, roughly four fifths of them seen only once. This CDR3 has 15 residues. Germline CDR1 is KGHSH and CDR2 is LQKENI. V was clipped by 6 bases and J by 2 bases, with 16 bases between them. The rearrangement joins TRBV18 to TRBJ1-1; D is perhaps TRBD1 (5 bases). The specimen was peripheral blood. This TCR derives from a human donor with acute or convalescent COVID-19. The donor label of this sample is uncertain. CDR3 loop: CASSRAGTPNTEAFF. In DNA form, the CDR3 reads TGTGCCAGCTCTCGGGCGGGGACCCCTAACACTGAAGCTTTCTTT.